This T cell receptor beta chain stems from a study of T-cell reconstitution after alpha-beta-depleted transplantation in children. V shed 6 bases and J 1 base; nucleotides not matched to a gene: 9. From germline, CDR1 is SGHRS and CDR2 YFSETQ. The CDR3 spans 15 residues. Preparation of the TCRbeta library was carried out with unique molecular identifiers. TCRdb called the PCR reads again in MiXCR, with one record for every CDR3 protein. Altogether some 300,000 distinct CDR3 sequences are present, 10% to 13% being singletons, with the ten largest covering 2% to 2.5%. Sequenced material: PBMCs from the stem cell graft donor, taken from the stem cell graft. The TCR comes from a human donor who donated a stem cell graft to a child with acute lymphoblastic leukemia. This chain links TRBV5-1 with TRBJ2-7; 8 nucleotides agree with TRBD1. The CDR3 DNA reads as TGCGCCAGCACCTCGGGGACAGGTCCTTCCTACGAGCAGTACTTC. Residues: CASTSGTGPSYEQYF.